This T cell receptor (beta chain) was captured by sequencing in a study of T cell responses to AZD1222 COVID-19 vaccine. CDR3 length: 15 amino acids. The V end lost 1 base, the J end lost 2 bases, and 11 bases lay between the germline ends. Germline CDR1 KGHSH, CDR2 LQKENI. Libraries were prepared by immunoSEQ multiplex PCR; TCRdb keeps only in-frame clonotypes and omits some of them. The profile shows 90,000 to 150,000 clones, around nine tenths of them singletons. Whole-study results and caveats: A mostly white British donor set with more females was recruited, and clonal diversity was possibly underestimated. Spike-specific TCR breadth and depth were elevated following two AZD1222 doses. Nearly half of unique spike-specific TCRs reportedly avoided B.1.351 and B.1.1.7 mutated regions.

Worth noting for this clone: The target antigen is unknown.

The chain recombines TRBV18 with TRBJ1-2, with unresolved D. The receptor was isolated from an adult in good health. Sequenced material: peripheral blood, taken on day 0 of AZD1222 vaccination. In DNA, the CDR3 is TGTGCCAGCTCACCACTCGGGGATGAGAACTATGGCTACACCTTC. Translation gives CASSPLGDENYGYTF.